These T cell receptor beta chains were read from a single sample in a study of T cell changes during pregnancy in multiple sclerosis. Profiling relied on immunoSEQ multiplex PCR, and the TCRdb table lists in-frame clones only, not all of them. In the table there are about 42,000 clones, around 84% of which are singletons. The sequencing used CD4+ T cells from peripheral blood mononuclear cells, collected before pregnancy. All receptors derive from a female donor with multiple sclerosis, enrolled in a pregnancy study. Both conserved end residues are part of each CDR3. A D gene is named only where the DNA matches it firmly. Part of the rows lack a size; the others show once, few, many or a class for expanded clones.

j_gene	abundance	d_gene	v_gene	CDR3aa	CDR3nt
TRBJ2-7	once	.	TRBV29-1	CSVVKDTSYEQYF	TGCAGCGTTGTCAAGGACACATCCTACGAGCAGTACTTC
TRBJ2-7	.	TRBD1	TRBV5-4	CASSLGGQSHYEQYF	TGTGCCAGCAGCTTGGGGGGACAGTCCCACTACGAGCAGTACTTC
TRBJ1-1	few	TRBD1	TRBV6-5	CASSYLRGRGNTEAFF	TGTGCCAGCAGTTACTTAAGGGGGCGAGGGAACACTGAAGCTTTCTTT
TRBJ1-2	.	.	TRBV11-2	CASSLGVNYGYTF	TGTGCCAGCAGCTTGGGCGTTAACTATGGCTACACCTTC
TRBJ2-5	.	.	TRBV11-2	CASSRSAGSGVETQYF	TGTGCCAGCAGCCGGTCGGCGGGCTCTGGGGTAGAGACCCAGTACTTC
TRBJ1-5	.	TRBD1	TRBV19	CASSIVRGPQPQHF	TGTGCCAGTAGTATAGTCAGGGGGCCTCAGCCCCAGCATTTT
TRBJ2-1	.	.	TRBV5-1	CASSLGTLYNEQFF	TGCGCCAGCAGCTTGGGGACTCTGTACAATGAGCAGTTCTTC
TRBJ1-5	few	TRBD1	TRBV19	CASSTRQGAGNQPQHF	TGTGCCAGTAGTACCCGACAGGGGGCAGGCAATCAGCCCCAGCATTTT
TRBJ1-2	.	.	TRBV27	CASSFSGGWGYTF	TGTGCCAGCAGTTTCTCGGGGGGTTGGGGCTACACCTTC
TRBJ2-7	.	TRBD1	TRBV7-6	CASSQGTGNYEQYF	TGTGCCAGCAGCCAAGGGACAGGGAACTACGAGCAGTACTTC
TRBJ2-3	.	.	TRBV7-9	CASSRQGADTQYF	TGTGCCAGCAGCCGTCAAGGGGCAGATACGCAGTATTTT
TRBJ2-7	.	TRBD2	TRBV6-4	CASTPGAGGHYEQYF	TGTGCCAGCACCCCGGGGGCGGGAGGGCATTACGAGCAGTACTTC
TRBJ1-2	.	TRBD1	TRBV7-9	CASSLTGQGAFYYGYTF	TGTGCCAGCAGCCTCACGGGACAGGGGGCGTTTTACTATGGCTACACCTTC
TRBJ1-2	.	.	TRBV6-1	CASSDQEGRGYTF	TGTGCCAGCAGTGACCAGGAGGGGCGCGGCTACACCTTC
TRBJ2-7	.	.	TRBV4-2	CASSQTGGGGSYEQYF	TGTGCCAGCAGCCAGACGGGTGGGGGGGGCAGCTACGAGCAGTACTTC
TRBJ1-1	.	TRBD1	TRBV19	CASSARQGYEAFF	TGTGCCAGTAGTGCCAGACAGGGCTACGAAGCTTTCTTT
TRBJ2-3	.	.	TRBV6-6	CASSGGHSTDTQYF	TGTGCCAGCAGTGGGGGACATAGCACAGATACGCAGTATTTT
TRBJ2-5	few	TRBD1	TRBV2	CASSQGQGSGETQYF	TGTGCCAGCAGCCAGGGACAGGGCTCTGGAGAGACCCAGTACTTC
TRBJ2-1	once	.	TRBV25-1	CASSEQGGSTEQFF	TGTGCCAGCAGTGAACAGGGTGGTTCCACTGAGCAGTTCTTC
TRBJ1-1	.	.	TRBV27	CASSLRRRVGRVNTEAFF	TGTGCCAGCAGTTTACGGCGTAGAGTTGGCAGGGTCAACACTGAAGCTTTCTTT
TRBJ2-7	.	.	TRBV30	CAGIQGGTYEQYF	TGTGCCGGGATACAGGGTGGTACCTACGAGCAGTACTTC
TRBJ1-1	.	TRBD1	TRBV5-8	CASSSIRNRGHTEAFF	TGTGCCAGCAGCTCTATAAGAAACAGGGGGCACACTGAAGCTTTCTTT
TRBJ1-4	few	.	TRBV7-9	CASSLVAGLNEKLFF	TGTGCCAGCAGCTTAGTAGCGGGATTGAATGAAAAACTGTTTTTT
TRBJ2-1	.	TRBD2	TRBV19	CASRELAGVRNEQFF	TGTGCCAGCCGCGAACTAGCGGGAGTGAGAAATGAGCAGTTCTTC
TRBJ2-3	.	TRBD1	TRBV7-9	CASSRPGTGGVGGTDTQYF	TGTGCCAGCAGCCGTCCCGGGACAGGGGGCGTGGGTGGGACAGATACGCAGTATTTT
TRBJ2-1	.	.	TRBV5-1	CASSSRDLDNEQFF	TGCGCCAGCAGTTCCCGGGACTTAGACAATGAGCAGTTCTTC
TRBJ1-4	.	.	TRBV5-1	CASSLSRGNEKLFF	TGCGCCAGCAGCTTGTCCAGGGGTAATGAAAAACTGTTTTTT
TRBJ2-7	once	TRBD1	TRBV19	CASKRDSRQGAYEQYF	TGTGCCAGTAAGAGGGACAGTAGGCAGGGGGCCTACGAGCAGTACTTC
TRBJ1-5	few	.	TRBV2	CASSDPREPQHF	TGTGCCAGCAGTGACCCTCGAGAGCCCCAGCATTTT
TRBJ2-2	.	.	TRBV5-1	CASSYGLLNTGELFF	TGCGCCAGCAGCTACGGACTATTAAACACCGGGGAGCTGTTTTTT
TRBJ2-2	.	.	TRBV4-2	CASSQVGGRVTGELFF	TGTGCCAGCAGCCAAGTAGGGGGTAGGGTTACCGGGGAGCTGTTTTTT
TRBJ2-3	once	.	TRBV9	CASSPREGGHLAAQYF	TGTGCCAGCAGCCCCCGTGAAGGGGGTCATCTAGCTGCGCAGTATTTT
TRBJ2-5	.	TRBD2	TRBV6-5	CASSFAGEETQYF	TGTGCCAGCAGTTTTGCGGGAGAAGAGACCCAGTACTTC
TRBJ2-7	.	.	TRBV18	CASSPGLGYEQYF	TGTGCCAGCTCACCAGGACTGGGCTACGAGCAGTACTTC
TRBJ1-6	.	.	TRBV7-3	CASSPGRAGVNSPLHF	TGTGCCAGCAGTCCCGGTAGGGCGGGAGTGAATTCACCCCTCCACTTT
TRBJ2-2	.	.	TRBV7-2	CASSSSQGGTGELFF	TGTGCCAGCAGCTCCTCCCAGGGAGGAACCGGGGAGCTGTTTTTT
TRBJ2-3	few	.	TRBV6-1	CASRRLYSTDTQYF	TGTGCCAGCAGGCGGCTATACAGCACAGATACGCAGTATTTT
TRBJ2-5	.	TRBD2	TRBV5-1	CASSLGTSPPETQYF	TGCGCCAGCAGCTTAGGGACTAGTCCCCCAGAGACCCAGTACTTC
TRBJ2-3	.	TRBD1	TRBV19	CASSIEGVGGQGSFTTTDTQYF	TGTGCCAGTAGTATTGAAGGCGTGGGGGGACAGGGGTCCTTTACTACCACAGATACGCAGTATTTT
TRBJ1-6	.	TRBD1	TRBV5-5	CASSLRGQTNSPLHF	TGTGCCAGCAGCTTAAGGGGACAGACTAATTCACCCCTCCACTTT
TRBJ1-2	few	TRBD1	TRBV5-1	CASRQGAGYTF	TGCGCCAGCCGACAGGGGGCTGGCTACACCTTC